This T cell receptor beta chain was found in a study of blood T cell repertoires in COVID-19. The germline V gene encodes CDR1 GTSNPN and CDR2 SVGIG (reference sequence). Deletions cut 2 bases from V and 6 bases from J, with 13 bases between. The CDR3 runs to 13 residues. The method was immunoSEQ multiplex PCR; TCRdb's version includes in-frame clones alone and lacks a portion of them. The sample records around 200,000 clones, over 80% being singletons. V is TRBV30 and J is TRBJ1-2, with D possibly TRBD1 on 5 matching bases. What was sequenced was PBMCs or T cells enriched from blood (not recorded which). This TCR was sampled from a man aged 25 to 40 who had recovered from COVID-19. The CDR3 spells CAWSTDRINGYTF. Here the CDR3 DNA reads TGTGCCTGGAGTACCGACAGAATTAATGGCTACACCTTC.